This TCR beta chain was captured in a study of breast tumors, draining lymph nodes, adjacent tissues. Whole-study results and caveats: That most tumor T cells come from lymph nodes remained unproven. Tumors had less TCR diversity than lymph nodes, more than nontumor tissue.

Using its own MiXCR run on the multiplex PCR reads, TCRdb lists one record per CDR3 protein. The table records about 120,000 distinct CDR3 sequences, just under 20% of them present only once. This clonotype was detected many times. Its antigen is unidentified. The lymph nodes were axillary draining lymph nodes from breast cancer patients. The CDR3 has 13 residues. The germline CDR1 and CDR2 sequences are DFQATT and SNEGSKA (reference sequence). Trimming at V came to 6 bases and at J to 5 bases, leaving 4 bases not matched to a gene. This rearrangement joins TRBV20-1 to TRBJ1-5; 10 positions agree with TRBD1. The sample consisted of axillary lymph node tissue. The clonotype comes from a female donor with breast cancer. Some clones in this sample may be carry-over from other donors' samples. The CDR3, as DNA: TGCAGTGCGACGACAGGGGGCGATCAGCCCCAGCATTTT. Translation gives CSATTGGDQPQHF.